One sample yielded the 32 T cell receptor beta chains listed below, sequenced in a study of Ad26.COV2.S vaccination and SARS-CoV-2 variants (dated by TCRdb to 2020 to 2022). Library prep was done by the immunoSEQ multiplex PCR assay. TCRdb re-hosts the immuneACCESS table, in-frame sequences only. Its copies lack some clones; in the studies checked, an unresolved V gene accounts for under half of them, and the cause for the rest is not known. Present in this sample are hundreds of thousands of clones, 80% to 90% of which were seen just once. Roughly 3.3% of the sample belongs to the ten largest clones. The label giving this sample's treatment or condition can be read as: 15 to 20 received Ad26.COV2.S at low or high dose, single or two shots; 5 received placebo; per-sample allocation not given. For vaccine and placebo recipients, the sequenced repertoires came from samples collected on day 63 after the first injection.

The sequences come from peripheral blood, collected in a trial of Ad26.COV2.S vaccine versus placebo. Every receptor here comes from a person aged 18-65 years who received the Ad26.COV2.S COVID-19 vaccine or a placebo.

This clone was seen only a few times. The chain joins TRBV7-9 to TRBJ1-1; D ambiguous. The germline V gene encodes CDR1 SEHNR and CDR2 FQNEAQ (reference sequence). The CDR3 runs to 17 residues. Trimming took off 1 base at V and 7 bases at J, with 22 bases between the two ends. The CDR3 sequence is CASSLGWAVRVRDEAFF. In DNA form, the CDR3 reads TGTGCCAGCAGCTTAGGGTGGGCAGTAAGAGTAAGGGATGAAGCTTTCTTT. The full variable domain, completed using reference TRBV7-9 and TRBJ1-1, is DTGVSQNPRHKITKRGQNVTFRCDPISEHNRLYWYRQTLGQGPEFLTYFQNEAQLEKSRLLSDRFSAERPKGSFSTLEIQRTEQGDSAMYLCASSLGWAVRVRDEAFFGQGTRLTVV.

The chain uses TRBV4-1 and TRBJ1-1; D uncertain. V was cut by 7 bases and J by 6 bases, with 18 bases left in between. The CDR3 runs to 14 residues. Germline V gives CDR1 MGHRA, CDR2 YSYEKL. CDR3 bases: TGCGCCAGCACCCCGTCATCCCATAGATCTGAAGCTTTCTTT. Its protein product is CASTPSSHRSEAFF.

This rearrangement joins TRBV10-3 to TRBJ2-3; D tentatively fits TRBD1 or TRBD2 (5 bases each). Germline CDR1 is ENHRY and CDR2 is SYGVKD. The CDR3 sequence is 14 residues long. The germline V and J ends were trimmed by 6 bases and 3 bases, with 13 bases remaining between them. Here the CDR3 reads CAISRDLGTDTQYF. The CDR3, as DNA: TGTGCCATCAGCCGGGACCTTGGGACAGATACGCAGTATTTT.

The CDR3 reads CASSFHGNTGELFF. The CDR3 nucleotides read TGTGCCAGCAGTTTTCATGGGAACACCGGGGAGCTGTTTTTT. This rearrangement joins TRBV28 to TRBJ2-2; no clear D gene. Germline V lookup: CDR1 MDHEN, CDR2 SYDVKM. CDR3 length equals 14 residues. Trimming stripped 3 bases from V and 1 base from J, with 6 bases between. Full variable domain (outside the CDR3, taken from reference TRBV28 and TRBJ2-2): DVKVTQSSRYLVKRTGEKVFLECVQDMDHENMFWYRQDPGLGLRLIYFSYDVKMKEKGDIPEGYSVSREKKERFSLILESASTNQTSMYLCASSFHGNTGELFFGEGSRLTVL.

The J gene is TRBJ1-5, the V gene TRBV5-1; D perhaps matches TRBD1 (6 bases). Germline V gene sequence: CDR1 SGHRS, CDR2 YFSETQ. The V end was cut by 0 bases, the J end by 3 bases, with 10 bases between. This CDR3 region has 15 residues. Here the CDR3 reads CASSLAGQNNQPQHF. In DNA form, the CDR3 reads TGCGCCAGCAGCTTGGCCGGACAGAACAATCAGCCCCAGCATTTT.

Many counts were recorded for this clone. The genes are TRBV15 and TRBJ2-1, with 12 bases aligning to TRBD2. CDR1 is LNHNV, CDR2 YYDKDF, per germline (reference sequence). Trimming cost V 4 bases and J 8 bases; bases outside gene matches: 6. The CDR3 runs to 15 residues. This chain's CDR3 is CATSKTSGRTHEQFF. In DNA, the CDR3 is TGTGCCACCAGCAAGACTAGCGGGAGAACCCATGAGCAGTTCTTC.

V is TRBV12-3 or TRBV12-4 and J is TRBJ2-1; D uncertain. The CDR3 runs to 11 residues. V dropped 3 bases and J dropped 8 bases, with 5 bases sitting between them. The CDR3 coding sequence is TGTGCCAGCAGTTTGGAACATGAGCAGTTCTTC. This encodes CASSLEHEQFF.

This sequence joins TRBV2 and TRBJ1-2, with a tentative D call TRBD1 (5 bases). Trimming stripped 4 bases from V and 2 bases from J, with 8 bases between. Germline values: CDR1 SNHLY, CDR2 FYNNEI. CDR3 length: 13 residues. CDR3 bases: TGTGCCAGCAGTGCACAGGTGAACTATGGCTACACCTTC. It specifies CASSAQVNYGYTF.

V gene TRBV5-1 combines with J gene TRBJ1-3; D remains ambiguous. The CDR3 consists of 17 residues. Trimming stripped 0 bases from V and 0 bases from J, with 13 bases between. The germline gives CDR1 SGHRS, CDR2 YFSETQ. CDR3 residues: CASSLVFLSDSGNTIYF. CDR3 in DNA: TGCGCCAGCAGCTTGGTTTTTTTGTCCGACTCTGGAAACACCATATATTTT.

This chain joins TRBV20-1 and TRBJ2-7, with D unresolved. Germline V gene data show CDR1 as DFQATT and CDR2 as SNEGSKA (reference sequence). Between the trimmed V and J ends, which lost 3 bases and 0 bases, there was a span of 18 bases. The CDR3 spans 16 residues. Here the CDR3 DNA reads TGCAGTGCTAGTCACCCCCGGCAGGTAGGCTCCTACGAGCAGTACTTC. This translates into CSASHPRQVGSYEQYF.

The rearrangement links TRBV19 to TRBJ1-1, with D possibly being TRBD1 (5 bases). This CDR3 spans 17 amino acids. Per germline, CDR1 LNHDA and CDR2 SQIVND (reference sequence). V gave up 1 base and J gave up 5 bases, with 20 bases separating them. The CDR3 reads CASSIVGGLALRTEAFF. The CDR3 region has the DNA TGTGCCAGTAGTATAGTCGGGGGTCTTGCACTAAGAACTGAAGCTTTCTTT.

The chain recombines TRBV7-9 with TRBJ2-6; 8 positions match TRBD2. V shed 4 bases and J 0 bases; nucleotides not matched to a gene: 8. The germline V gene encodes CDR1 SEHNR and CDR2 FQNEAQ (reference sequence). The CDR3 is 18 amino acids. In DNA form, the CDR3 reads TGTGCCAGCAGCTCGGAAACAACTAGCGGCTCTGGGGCCAACGTCCTGACTTTC. Its translation is CASSSETTSGSGANVLTF.

The rearrangement uses TRBV6-5 and TRBJ1-6; 7 bases are a match to TRBD1. Trimming took 7 bases from V and 7 from J; bases not matched to a gene: 10. CDR3 length equals 15 residues. From germline, CDR1 is MNHEY and CDR2 SVGAGI. CDR3 nucleotides: TGTGCCAGCACCCTAAAGGGACAGAGAAATTCACCCCTCCACTTT. Its translation: CASTLKGQRNSPLHF.

The chain joins TRBV27 to TRBJ1-2; TRBD1 matches at 12 bases. V shed 2 bases and J 4 bases; nucleotides not matched to a gene: 2. This CDR3 region has 15 residues. From germline, CDR1 is MNHEY and CDR2 SMNVEV (reference sequence). The CDR3 protein is CASSLGTGGGYGYTF. DNA of the CDR3: TGTGCCAGCAGTTTAGGGACAGGGGGCGGCTATGGCTACACCTTC.

The rearrangement uses TRBV2 and TRBJ2-7; no firm D call. The V gene's germline CDR1 is SNHLY and CDR2 FYNNEI. The CDR3 contains 11 residues. V gave up 5 bases and J gave up 7 bases, with 9 bases separating them. The CDR3 loop is CASSIAGEQYF. The CDR3 region has the DNA TGTGCCAGCAGTATAGCCGGTGAGCAGTACTTC.

This sequence joins TRBV19 and TRBJ1-1; D is perhaps TRBD1 (5 bases). V lost 7 bases to trimming and J lost 2 bases, with 20 bases between them. Germline CDR1 LNHDA, CDR2 SQIVND (reference sequence). The CDR3 runs 16 residues. The CDR3 spells CASTPIVDIGNTEAFF. The CDR3 nucleotides are TGTGCCAGTACCCCAATCGTGGACATCGGAAACACTGAAGCTTTCTTT.

This clone was recorded once. The chain uses TRBV27 and TRBJ2-5; D call uncertain. The CDR3 is 14 amino acids. Germline values: CDR1 MNHEY, CDR2 SMNVEV (reference sequence). Between the trimmed V and J ends, which lost 4 bases and 0 bases, there was a span of 9 bases. The CDR3 sequence: CASSWLENQETQYF. CDR3 coding DNA: TGTGCCAGCAGTTGGCTGGAGAACCAAGAGACCCAGTACTTC.

V is TRBV11-2 and J is TRBJ2-2; D is possibly TRBD1 or TRBD2 (5 bases each). The CDR3 is 15 amino acids. The germline V and J ends were trimmed by 5 bases and 0 bases, with 10 bases remaining between them. Germline V CDR1 and CDR2: SGHAT, FQNNGV. In DNA, the CDR3 is TGTGCCAGCAGCGCCCGGGACGCGAACACCGGGGAGCTGTTTTTT. The encoded protein is CASSARDANTGELFF.

This chain joins TRBV4-3 and TRBJ2-7; 7 bases match TRBD1. Germline V lookup: CDR1 LGHNA, CDR2 YSLEER. The CDR3 has 13 residues. The V segment lost 6 bases and the J segment 5 bases; nucleotides outside the gene matches: 7. The DNA of the CDR3 is TGCGCCAGCAGTCAACAGGGGTTTCACGAGCAGTACTTC. Protein sequence: CASSQQGFHEQYF.

This rearrangement joins TRBV6-5 to TRBJ1-1; weak D call: TRBD1 (5 bases). Looked up from germline, CDR1 is MNHEY and CDR2 is SVGAGI. The CDR3 has 15 residues. Trimming took off 9 bases at V and 4 bases at J, with 21 bases between the two ends. The DNA of the CDR3 is TGTGCCAGTGACATTACCGTGGGGGAGGGCACTGAAGCTTTCTTT. Its translation is CASDITVGEGTEAFF.

The sample holds a few counts of this clone. The chain has TRBV7-8 and TRBJ1-5, with TRBD1 as a possible D gene (6 bases). This CDR3 is built from 13 residues. The germline CDR1 and CDR2 sequences are SGHVS and FQNEAQ. Trimming took off 1 base at V and 7 bases at J, with 8 bases between the two ends. The DNA of the CDR3 is TGTGCCAGCAGCTTAGATCAGGGGCAGCCCCAGCATTTT. It yields the protein CASSLDQGQPQHF.

The gene calls are TRBV28 and TRBJ2-2, with D hard to call. This CDR3 has 17 amino acids. The germline gives CDR1 MDHEN, CDR2 SYDVKM. V lost 2 bases, J lost 3 bases, and 16 bases lay in between. The CDR3: CASSLIGSLGHTGELFF. In DNA form, the CDR3 reads TGTGCCAGCAGTTTAATAGGCTCTCTTGGTCACACCGGGGAGCTGTTTTTT.

The CDR3 DNA follows: TGCGCCAGCAGCCAAGGAAGTGCGGGAGGATACACAGATACGCAGTATTTT. It is translated as CASSQGSAGGYTDTQYF. This chain links TRBV4-3 with TRBJ2-3; 8 bases align to TRBD2. CDR1 is LGHNA and CDR2 is YSLEER in the germline V gene. The CDR3 covers 17 residues. Trimming took 1 base from V and 2 from J; bases not matched to a gene: 8.

V and J are TRBV7-2 and TRBJ1-6; D may be TRBD1 (5 bases). This CDR3 contains 17 residues. V was pared by 7 bases and J by 0 bases, with 16 bases between. CDR1 and CDR2 from the germline V gene are SGHTA and FQGNSA. CDR3 sequence (DNA): TGTGCCAGCATGGGGGAGCGGACTAGCTCCTATAATTCACCCCTCCACTTT. Protein: CASMGERTSSYNSPLHF.

J is TRBJ1-3 and V is TRBV4-3; tentatively, D is TRBD1 (6 bases). V was pared by 4 bases and J by 0 bases, with 10 bases between. Germline CDR1 is LGHNA and CDR2 is YSLEER. The CDR3 is made up of 15 amino acids. The CDR3 region is CASSPRTDSGNTIYF. The DNA of the CDR3 is TGCGCCAGCAGCCCGCGGACAGACTCTGGAAACACCATATATTTT.

The chain couples TRBV6-2 or TRBV6-3 to TRBJ2-7, with no clear D. The CDR3 extends over 13 amino acids. The V gene's germline CDR1 is MNHEY and CDR2 SVGEGT. Trimming removed 0 bases from V and 4 bases from J, with 7 bases in between. CDR3 sequence reads: CASSYSSPYEQYF. CDR3 nucleotide sequence: TGTGCCAGCAGTTACTCGAGCCCTTACGAGCAGTACTTC.

This rearrangement joins TRBV7-9 to TRBJ1-6, with D possibly being TRBD1 (5 bases). The CDR3 extends over 15 amino acids. V lost 0 bases and J lost 5, with 8 bases in between. Germline CDR1 and CDR2: SEHNR and FQNEAQ (reference sequence). CDR3 sequence: CASSLAGGDNSPLHF. The CDR3 coding sequence is TGTGCCAGCAGCTTAGCGGGGGGGGATAATTCACCCCTCCACTTT.

The table lists this clone with a few counts. The chain carries TRBV11-3 and TRBJ2-1, with 14 bases matching TRBD2. V gave up 1 base and J gave up 4 bases; unmatched junction bases: 9. The CDR3 runs 19 residues. Germline values: CDR1 SGHNT, CDR2 YENEEA. The CDR3 here is CASSLAAGLAGDLYNEQFF. CDR3 DNA: TGTGCCAGCAGCTTAGCTGCGGGACTAGCGGGAGATCTTTACAATGAGCAGTTCTTC.

CDR3 nucleotides: TGTGCCAGCACCCCGGGGCCCGACTACGAGCAGTACTTC. Translating it yields CASTPGPDYEQYF. V and J are TRBV6-6 and TRBJ2-7, with D perhaps TRBD1 or TRBD2 (5 bases each). The CDR3 runs to 13 residues. Germline V gives CDR1 MNHNY, CDR2 SVGAGI (reference sequence). V lost 7 bases, J lost 3 bases, and 13 bases lay in between.

Note on this clone: A junction boundary mismatches the germline segment, possibly from a read error. V is TRBV7-7 and J is TRBJ2-5; possibly TRBD2 for D (5 bases). CDR1 is SSHAT, CDR2 FNYEAQ, per germline (reference sequence). This CDR3 spans 15 amino acids. The CDR3: CASSLAPPPGETQYF. The CDR3 nucleotides are TGTGCTAGCAGCTTAGCGCCTCCTCCGGGAGAGACCCAGTACTTC.

This sequence joins TRBV5-4 and TRBJ2-6, with D hard to call. The CDR3 runs 15 residues. Germline CDR1 reads SGHNT; CDR2 reads YYREEE (reference sequence). Trimming removed 3 bases at V and 0 bases at J, with 7 bases between. As DNA, the CDR3 is TGTGCCAGCAGCTCCACCTACTCTGGGGCCAACGTCCTGACTTTC. Its translation is CASSSTYSGANVLTF. Using reference TRBV5-4 and TRBJ2-6 for the parts outside the CDR3, the full variable domain is ETGVTQSPTHLIKTRGQQVTLRCSSQSGHNTVSWYQQALGQGPQFIFQYYREEENGRGNFPPRFSGLQFPNYSSELNVNALELDDSALYLCASSSTYSGANVLTFGAGSRLTVL.

The V gene is TRBV2, the J gene TRBJ2-2; TRBD2 matches 7 bases. The V gene end was trimmed by 8 bases and the J gene end by 6 bases; junction bases not matched to a gene: 18. Germline assignment: CDR1 SNHLY and CDR2 FYNNEI. The CDR3 is 17 residues long. The CDR3 sequence is CASLSPPGGLRPGELFF. In nucleotides, the CDR3 is TGTGCCAGCCTGTCTCCTCCCGGGGGGTTGCGACCCGGGGAGCTGTTTTTT.